Each of the 22 T cell receptor beta chains below was sequenced from the same sample in a study of cytomegalovirus exposure and HLA in healthy donors. PCR amplification relied on 60 Vbeta primers (plus 13 Jbeta primers). Data came from immunoSEQ multiplex PCR; TCRdb stores just in-frame clones and leaves some out. The sample holds roughly 180,000 clones; approximately 71% are singletons and the top ten take roughly 8%. What was sequenced was PBMCs. These receptors all come from a woman between 40 and 50 years old in good health and CMV-seropositive.

The chain carries TRBV18 and TRBJ1-1; 8 positions match TRBD1. Germline CDR1 reads KGHSH; CDR2 reads LQKENI. With 8 bases clipped from V and 7 bases from J, the junction kept 9 bases outside the gene matches. The CDR3 is 13 residues long. The CDR3 bases are TGTGCCAGCACCGACAGGGGTGACTTTGAAGCTTTCTTT. Translating it yields CASTDRGDFEAFF.

As for this clone: The sample has other DNA sequences that encode this CDR3 too. The V gene is TRBV6-5, the J gene TRBJ1-2; TRBD1 matches at 11 bases. The germline V gene encodes CDR1 MNHEY and CDR2 SVGAGI. V lost 5 bases, J lost 7 bases, and 3 bases stayed unmatched. This CDR3 has 13 residues. The DNA of the CDR3 is TGTGCCAGCAGTCCTGGGACAGGGGGTGGCTACACCTTC. Translation: CASSPGTGGGYTF.

The rearrangement links TRBV28 to TRBJ2-3; D is undetermined. CDR1 and CDR2 (germline): MDHEN, SYDVKM. This CDR3 comprises 13 residues. Trimming took 3 bases from V and 2 from J, leaving 6 bases between them. The CDR3 coding sequence is TGTGCCAGCAGTTTTAATCCCACAGATACGCAGTATTTT. This sequence encodes CASSFNPTDTQYF.

The chain employs TRBV7-2 and TRBJ2-3, with TRBD2 matching over 14 bases. This CDR3 region has 17 residues. V lost 5 bases and J lost 4; bases outside the gene matches: 8. Germline CDR1 is SGHTA and CDR2 is FQGNSA. The CDR3 nucleotides read TGTGCCAGCAGCCCCGGGACTAGCGGGGGCTTTGCAGATACGCAGTATTTT. Residues: CASSPGTSGGFADTQYF.

The chain recombines TRBV11-2 with TRBJ2-5; TRBD1 aligns across 9 bases. CDR3 length: 15 amino acids. Germline CDR1 SGHAT, CDR2 FQNNGV. Trimming took 4 bases from V and 3 from J; bases not matched to a gene: 6. The CDR3 nucleotides read TGTGCCAGCAGCTCCTACCGGGACAGGGAAGAGACCCAGTACTTC. Protein sequence: CASSSYRDREETQYF.

The chain links TRBV19 to TRBJ1-5, with TRBD1 as a possible D gene (5 bases). This CDR3 is 14 amino acids long. Germline V gene lookup returns CDR1 LNHDA and CDR2 SQIVND (reference sequence). Trimming cost V 5 bases and J 7 bases, with 15 bases left between them. Here the CDR3 reads CASSRPPGIQPQHF. The DNA for the CDR3 is TGTGCCAGTAGTCGTCCTCCAGGGATCCAGCCCCAGCATTTT.

This clone was detected only a few times. J is TRBJ2-1 and V is TRBV4-3; 7 bases are a match to TRBD1. From germline, CDR1 is LGHNA and CDR2 YSLEER. CDR3 length equals 17 residues. V lost 0 bases, J lost 0 bases, and 5 bases stayed unmatched. The DNA of the CDR3 is TGCGCCAGCAGCCAAGATCCCAGGGGGAGCTCCTACAATGAGCAGTTCTTC. Protein sequence: CASSQDPRGSSYNEQFF.

This clone came up once. This chain joins TRBV9 and TRBJ1-2, with TRBD1 identical over 9 bases. CDR3 length: 13 residues. Per germline, CDR1 SGDLS and CDR2 YYNGEE. Germline trimming cut 3 bases from V and 8 bases from J; bases unmatched to any gene: 5. The CDR3 sequence is CASSAGTGFGYTF. DNA of the CDR3: TGTGCCAGCAGCGCCGGGACAGGGTTCGGCTACACCTTC.

V usage is TRBV7-2 and J usage is TRBJ2-2, with TRBD1 as a possible D gene (5 bases). The V and J ends lost 0 bases and 8 bases respectively, with 19 bases between them. Germline CDR1 and CDR2: SGHTA and FQGNSA. The CDR3 sequence is 17 residues long. The CDR3 reads CASSLALGQVARGELFF. DNA of the CDR3: TGTGCCAGCAGCTTAGCGCTGGGGCAGGTAGCCAGGGGGGAGCTGTTTTTT.

The rearrangement joins TRBV25-1 to TRBJ2-3, with D unclear. The germline V and J ends were trimmed by 1 base and 4 bases, with 12 bases remaining between them. The CDR3 runs 15 residues. The germline gives CDR1 MGHDK, CDR2 SYGVNS. CDR3 sequence: CASSESYDGSDTQYF. CDR3 sequence (DNA): TGTGCCAGCAGTGAATCATATGACGGGTCAGATACGCAGTATTTT.

This clone has just a few counts. The chain is built from TRBV23-1 and TRBJ1-4; D gene uncertain. TRBV23-1 counts as an open reading frame of uncertain function. The CDR3 has 15 residues. The V end was cut by 9 bases, the J end by 0 bases, with 14 bases between. Here the CDR3 DNA reads TGCGCCAGGTTAACACCGACTCCAACTAATGAAAAACTGTTTTTT. Amino acids: CARLTPTPTNEKLFF.

The chain recombines TRBV7-2 with TRBJ2-3; no definite D call. Germline CDR1 is SGHTA and CDR2 is FQGNSA. V was pared by 5 bases and J by 4 bases, with 13 bases between. This CDR3 contains 14 residues. The chain's CDR3 is CASSQRSIADTQYF. CDR3 bases: TGTGCCAGCAGCCAACGGTCTATTGCAGATACGCAGTATTTT.

This clone was observed once. DNA of the CDR3: TGTGCCTGTAGGACAGGGGTCTACGAGCAGTACTTC. Its protein product is CACRTGVYEQYF. V usage is TRBV30 and J usage is TRBJ2-7; the match to TRBD1 covers 9 bases. The ends lost 6 bases at V and 3 bases at J; junction bases unmatched: 3. The CDR3 has 12 amino acids. Germline loops: CDR1 GTSNPN, CDR2 SVGIG (reference sequence).

This clone was recorded a few times. The chain combines TRBV2 with TRBJ2-1, with TRBD2 identical over 7 bases. The J segment lost 4 bases and the V segment lost 6 bases, leaving 6 bases of the junction unmatched. Germline V lookup: CDR1 SNHLY, CDR2 FYNNEI. CDR3 size: 14 residues. DNA of the CDR3: TGTGCCAGCAGATCCGGGACTACATACAATGAGCAGTTCTTC. Translation gives CASRSGTTYNEQFF.

The rearrangement uses TRBV4-3 and TRBJ2-1, with 8 nucleotides matching TRBD2. This CDR3 spans 17 amino acids. V dropped 0 bases and J dropped 12; count of bases not matched to a gene: 16. Germline-derived CDR1 and CDR2 are LGHNA and YSLEER. CDR3 sequence: CASSQDHPSSGPTRQFF. The CDR3 bases are TGCGCCAGCAGCCAAGACCACCCGTCTAGCGGGCCTACAAGGCAGTTCTTC.

The V and J genes are TRBV29-1 and TRBJ2-7; TRBD1 might be the D (5 bases). With 7 bases removed from V and 1 base from J, the gap between germline ends came to 11 bases. The CDR3 covers 12 residues. Germline V CDR1 and CDR2: SQVTM, ANQGSEA. The CDR3 bases are TGCAGCGCCCAGGGAAATTCCTACGAGCAGTACTTC. This gives the protein CSAQGNSYEQYF.

The V and J genes are TRBV11-1 and TRBJ2-7; 7 nucleotides line up with TRBD1. Germline trimming cut 1 base from V and 1 base from J; bases unmatched to any gene: 7. This CDR3 has 16 amino acids. Germline V gene sequence: CDR1 SGHAT, CDR2 FQDESV (reference sequence). In DNA, the CDR3 is TGTGCCAGCAGCTTAGGTGGGACAGTCTTATCCTACGAGCAGTACTTC. It is translated as CASSLGGTVLSYEQYF.

This chain links TRBV9 with TRBJ2-3; 8 nucleotides align to TRBD2. Germline V lookup: CDR1 SGDLS, CDR2 YYNGEE. With V trimmed by 4 bases and J by 0 bases, 7 bases remained unmatched. This CDR3 has 16 amino acids. CDR3 DNA: TGTGCCAGCAGCTCCCGGACTAGCAGTAGCACAGATACGCAGTATTTT. Its protein product is CASSSRTSSSTDTQYF.

CDR3 protein: CASSPTGPPETQYF. The DNA of the CDR3 is TGTGCCAGTAGCCCGACAGGGCCCCCAGAGACCCAGTACTTC. V and J are TRBV19 and TRBJ2-5; 7 nucleotides line up with TRBD1. Germline CDR1 LNHDA, CDR2 SQIVND (reference sequence). V lost 6 bases to trimming and J lost 4 bases; unmatched junction nucleotides: 8. The CDR3 is made up of 14 amino acids. Full variable domain (missing parts from reference TRBV19 and TRBJ2-5): DGGITQSPKYLFRKEGQNVTLSCEQNLNHDAMYWYRQDPGQGLRLIYYSQIVNDFQKGDIAEGYSVSREKKESFPLTVTSAQKNPTAFYLCASSPTGPPETQYFGPGTRLLVL.

Only a few counts were recorded for this clone. In DNA form, the CDR3 reads TGCGCCAGCAGCTTGTGGCAGAACACCGGGGAGCTGTTTTTT. This gives the protein CASSLWQNTGELFF. The V gene is TRBV5-1, the J gene TRBJ2-2; the D is unclear. Trimming cost V 1 base and J 1 base, with 5 bases left between them. This CDR3 has 14 amino acids. CDR1 is SGHRS and CDR2 is YFSETQ in the germline V gene.

The chain links TRBV27 to TRBJ2-7; D may be TRBD1 (5 bases). The ends were cut back, 2 bases at V and 5 bases at J, with 16 bases in the middle. CDR3 size: 15 residues. Germline CDR1 reads MNHEY; CDR2 reads SMNVEV (reference sequence). This chain's CDR3 is CASSLNGGRVNEQYF. The CDR3 nucleotides are TGTGCCAGCAGTTTAAATGGCGGCAGGGTCAACGAGCAGTACTTC.

This chain uses TRBV4-1 with TRBJ1-1; 7 positions agree with TRBD1. V gave up 2 bases and J gave up 5 bases; unmatched junction bases: 8. Germline V gene sequence: CDR1 MGHRA, CDR2 YSYEKL. The CDR3 is made up of 15 amino acids. The CDR3 is CASSQLQGLGTEAFF. In DNA, the CDR3 is TGCGCCAGCAGCCAACTACAGGGGCTGGGGACTGAAGCTTTCTTT.